This TCR beta chain emerged from a study of blood T cell repertoires in COVID-19. Sequenced by immunoSEQ multiplex PCR; TCRdb stores in-frame clones only, minus some. Of around 20,000 clones in the sample, 70% to 90% were seen once. The CDR3 covers 15 residues. Deletions cut 2 bases from V and 5 bases from J, with 15 bases between. Germline CDR1 LGHDT, CDR2 YNNKEL (reference sequence). Sequenced: peripheral blood. This chain uses TRBV3-1 (or the pseudogene TRBV3-2) with TRBJ2-5, with D possibly TRBD2 on 6 matching bases. The clonotype comes from a man aged 35-49 years with active COVID-19. The CDR3 spells CASSQFGTPGETQYF. The CDR3 DNA follows: TGTGCCAGCAGCCAATTCGGGACTCCGGGGGAGACCCAGTACTTC.